This TCR beta chain was documented in a study of blood T cell repertoires in COVID-19. Germline V gene data show CDR1 as KGHSH and CDR2 as LQKENI. J lost 5 bases, V lost 5 bases, and 9 bases had no gene match. This CDR3 is 17 amino acids long. Assay: immunoSEQ multiplex PCR; the TCRdb copy retains only in-frame clones and omits some. Here the sample spans approximately 200,000 clones, 80% to 90% being singletons. The chain combines TRBV18 with TRBJ1-6; TRBD1 agrees at 10 bases. The receptor was isolated from a man between 25 and 39 years old who had recovered from COVID-19. Sequencing was carried out using PBMCs or T cells enriched from blood (not recorded which). Written as DNA, the CDR3 is TGTGCCAGCTCAGAGGGACAGGGGATAGGGGATAATTCACCCCTCCACTTT. Translating gives CASSEGQGIGDNSPLHF. Variable domain in full (rest from reference TRBV18 and TRBJ1-6): NAGVMQNPRHLVRRRGQEARLRCSPMKGHSHVYWYRQLPEEGLKFMVYLQKENIIDESGMPKERFSAEFPKEGPSILRIQQVVRGDSAAYFCASSEGQGIGDNSPLHFGNGTRLTVT.